The rows below give T cell receptor beta chains drawn from one sample of a study of T-cell memory formation after mild COVID-19. TCRdb redid the calling of the 5' RACE reads with MiXCR, one entry per CDR3 protein. The sample holds more than 450,000 distinct CDR3 sequences, under 20% seen once. The sample consisted of PBMCs or a T cell subset sorted from them (not recorded which). The source of these receptors is an adult woman who had mild COVID-19 (a few samples of this study predate the infection). Cell type and time point are not known. CDR3s include the opening cysteine and the closing phenylalanine or tryptophan. D genes are given only for firm matches. A row's size may be missing; if present it is once, few, many or a size class.

V gene	J gene	D gene	clone size	CDR3 DNA	CDR3 protein
TRBV7-3	TRBJ2-1	TRBD2	NA	TGTGCCAGCAGCTTAGTTAGCGGGAGCTCCTACAATGAGCAGTTCTTC	CASSLVSGSSYNEQFF
TRBV3-1	TRBJ1-1	TRBD1	many	TGTGCCAGCAGCTTCGGACAGGTGAACACTGAAGCTTTCTTT	CASSFGQVNTEAFF
TRBV7-9	TRBJ2-1	TRBD2	NA	TGTGCCAGCAGCTTAGCGATGCTAGCGGGACTGGAGTACAATGAGCAGTTCTTC	CASSLAMLAGLEYNEQFF
TRBV3-1	TRBJ2-2	NA	few	TGTGCCAGCAGCCAAGAGGAGGGCCGGTGGAACACCGGGGAGCTGTTTTTT	CASSQEEGRWNTGELFF
TRBV20-1	TRBJ2-7	TRBD1	few	TGCAGTGCTAGAGCCCTGGACAGGGGGTCCCACGAGCAGTACTTC	CSARALDRGSHEQYF
TRBV28	TRBJ1-3	NA	few	TGTGCCAGCATCGGGCCAGGGGAATATGGAAACACCATATATTTT	CASIGPGEYGNTIYF
TRBV4-2	TRBJ2-1	NA	few	TGTGCCAGCAGCCAAGCACAGCTGAGCTCCTACAATGAGCAGTTCTTC	CASSQAQLSSYNEQFF
TRBV7-6	TRBJ2-3	TRBD2	NA	TGTGCCAGCAGCTTAGGGGCCAGCGGGGGTACCACAGATACGCAGTATTTT	CASSLGASGGTTDTQYF
TRBV9	TRBJ2-1	TRBD1	few	TGTGCCAGCAGCGCTGGAAACTCCTGGGACAGGTCAACCTACAATGAGCAGTTCTTC	CASSAGNSWDRSTYNEQFF
TRBV4-1	TRBJ2-5	TRBD2	NA	TGCGCCAGCAGCCAAGAGAGACTAGCGGTGGAGACCCAGTACTTC	CASSQERLAVETQYF
TRBV29-1	TRBJ2-7	TRBD1	few	TGCAGCGCAAATACCGGACAGGGAGAGCAGTACTTC	CSANTGQGEQYF
TRBV4-1	TRBJ1-1	NA	NA	TGCGCCAGCAGCCCCTGGGGGGGTGTGAACACTGAAGCTTTCTTT	CASSPWGGVNTEAFF
TRBV18	TRBJ1-3	NA	few	TGTGCCAGCAACAGGGAGCCTGGAAACACCATATATTTT	CASNREPGNTIYF
TRBV11-2	TRBJ2-7	TRBD1	many	TGTGCCAGCAGCCTTCAGGGGGCGACGTACGAGCAGTACTTC	CASSLQGATYEQYF
TRBV5-1	TRBJ2-2	NA	few	TGCGCCAGCAGCTCTGGGGGCAGCAACTGGGTCGGGGAGCTGTTTTTT	CASSSGGSNWVGELFF
TRBV6-1	TRBJ2-7	TRBD2	few	TGTGCCAGCAGTGGGCTAGCGGGGCACTACGAGCAGTACTTC	CASSGLAGHYEQYF
TRBV18	TRBJ2-1	TRBD1	few	TGTGCCAGCTCACCGCGCTTAACCGGGACAGGTACCTACAATGAGCAGTTCTTC	CASSPRLTGTGTYNEQFF
TRBV9	TRBJ1-5	TRBD1	NA	TGTGCCAGCAGCCCGAGACCGGGACAGCATCAGCCCCAGCATTTT	CASSPRPGQHQPQHF